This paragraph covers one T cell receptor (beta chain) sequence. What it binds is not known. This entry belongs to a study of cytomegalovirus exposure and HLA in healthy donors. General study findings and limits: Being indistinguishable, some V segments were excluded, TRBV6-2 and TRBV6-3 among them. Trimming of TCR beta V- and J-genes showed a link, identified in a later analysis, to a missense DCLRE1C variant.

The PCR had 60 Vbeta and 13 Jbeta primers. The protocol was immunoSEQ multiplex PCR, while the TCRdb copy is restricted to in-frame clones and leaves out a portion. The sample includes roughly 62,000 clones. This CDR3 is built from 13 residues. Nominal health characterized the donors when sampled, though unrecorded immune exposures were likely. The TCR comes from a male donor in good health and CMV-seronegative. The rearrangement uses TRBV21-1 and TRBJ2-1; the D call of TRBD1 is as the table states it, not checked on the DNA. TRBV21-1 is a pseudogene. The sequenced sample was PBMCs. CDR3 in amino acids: CESRTGVVNEQFF. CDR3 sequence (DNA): TGTGAGTCGCGGACAGGGGTAGTGAATGAGCAGTTCTTC.